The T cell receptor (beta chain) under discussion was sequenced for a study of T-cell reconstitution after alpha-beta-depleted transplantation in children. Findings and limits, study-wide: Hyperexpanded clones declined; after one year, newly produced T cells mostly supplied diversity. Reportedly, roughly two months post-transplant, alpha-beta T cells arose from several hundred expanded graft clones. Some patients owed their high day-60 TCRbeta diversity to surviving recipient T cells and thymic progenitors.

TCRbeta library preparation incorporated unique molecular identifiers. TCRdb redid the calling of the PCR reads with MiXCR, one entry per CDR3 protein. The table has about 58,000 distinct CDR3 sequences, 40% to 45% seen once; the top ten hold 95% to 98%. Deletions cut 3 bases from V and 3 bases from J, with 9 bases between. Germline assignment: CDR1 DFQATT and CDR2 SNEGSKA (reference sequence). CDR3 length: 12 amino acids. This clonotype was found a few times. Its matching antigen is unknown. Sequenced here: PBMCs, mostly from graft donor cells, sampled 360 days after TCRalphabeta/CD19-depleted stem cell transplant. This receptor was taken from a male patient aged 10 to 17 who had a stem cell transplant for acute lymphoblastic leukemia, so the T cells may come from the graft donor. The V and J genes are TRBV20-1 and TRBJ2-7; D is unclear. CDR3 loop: CSASPASYEQYF. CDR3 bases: TGCAGTGCTAGCCCCGCTAGCTACGAGCAGTACTTC.